These 32 T cell receptor beta chains originate from one sample sequenced in a study of cytomegalovirus exposure and HLA in healthy donors. PCR involved 60 Vbeta and 13 Jbeta primers. Profiled with immunoSEQ multiplex PCR; TCRdb holds only in-frame clones, not every one. The sample consists of roughly 150,000 clones, 82% of them appearing once. Specimen: PBMCs. These receptors originate from a man younger than 40 in good health and CMV-seropositive.

The sample holds one count of this clone. This chain connects TRBV28 to TRBJ2-5; TRBD2 matches at 13 bases. The CDR3 extends over 16 amino acids. Germline CDR1 is MDHEN and CDR2 is SYDVKM. V was clipped by 4 bases and J by 7 bases; unmatched bases: 9. The CDR3 region is CASSSGLAGAPGTQYF. The DNA for the CDR3 is TGTGCCAGCAGTTCCGGACTAGCGGGGGCTCCGGGGACCCAGTACTTC.

V and J are TRBV7-8 and TRBJ2-1, with 9 bases identical to TRBD2. The CDR3 covers 15 residues. Germline CDR1 and CDR2: SGHVS and FQNEAQ. V dropped 2 bases and J dropped 12; count of bases not matched to a gene: 11. The CDR3 loop is CASSLPRREGVVQFF. The CDR3, as DNA: TGTGCCAGCAGCTTACCCCGGCGGGAGGGGGTCGTGCAGTTCTTC.

The count of this clone is one. The chain employs TRBV4-3 and TRBJ1-1; no definite D call. Germline V gene data show CDR1 as LGHNA and CDR2 as YSLEER. The CDR3 consists of 15 residues. With 3 bases removed from V and 0 bases from J, the gap between germline ends came to 11 bases. The CDR3 spells CASSQGLGLNTEAFF. In nucleotides, the CDR3 is TGCGCCAGCAGCCAGGGCCTTGGGCTGAACACTGAAGCTTTCTTT.

This chain connects TRBV7-2 to TRBJ1-1; tentative D call: TRBD1 (5 bases). The CDR3 is 13 amino acids. V lost 1 base to trimming and J lost 8 bases, with 11 bases between them. Germline CDR1 is SGHTA and CDR2 is FQGNSA. In nucleotides, the CDR3 is TGTGCCAGCAGCTTAGTCCATCGGGGGGAAGCTTTCTTT. Translated, it gives CASSLVHRGEAFF. The whole variable domain, remainder taken from reference TRBV7-2 and TRBJ1-1, is GAGVSQSPSNKVTEKGKDVELRCDPISGHTALYWYRQSLGQGLEFLIYFQGNSAPDKSGLPSDRFSAERTGGSVSTLTIQRTQQEDSAVYLCASSLVHRGEAFFGQGTRLTVV.

The V and J genes are TRBV27 and TRBJ1-6; TRBD1 matches 7 bases. The CDR3 consists of 17 residues. The V gene's germline CDR1 is MNHEY and CDR2 SMNVEV (reference sequence). The junction had 16 bases not matched to a gene; V was cut back by 4 bases and J by 10 bases. CDR3 residues: CASSSKSLTGLNSPLHF. CDR3 nucleotides: TGTGCCAGCAGTTCGAAGTCCCTGACAGGGTTGAACTCACCCCTCCACTTT.

J is TRBJ1-6 and V is TRBV15; the D gene is possibly TRBD1 (6 bases). The germline CDR1 and CDR2 sequences are LNHNV and YYDKDF (reference sequence). There are 15 residues in the CDR3. Trimming took off 4 bases at V and 7 bases at J, with 14 bases between the two ends. The CDR3 sequence is CATSTEQGFNSPLHF. DNA of the CDR3: TGTGCCACCAGCACCGAACAGGGTTTCAATTCACCCCTCCACTTT.

This chain links TRBV28 with TRBJ1-2; possibly TRBD1 for D (5 bases). The CDR3 length is 14 residues. Looked up from germline, CDR1 is MDHEN and CDR2 is SYDVKM. Trimming shortened V by 6 bases and J by 0 bases, and 11 bases separated the two germline ends. In DNA form, the CDR3 reads TGTGCCAGCAGCCCGGCGGGGGCTAACTATGGCTACACCTTC. Translation: CASSPAGANYGYTF.

J is TRBJ2-1 and V is TRBV19, with a possible D match to TRBD1 (6 bases). CDR1 and CDR2 from the germline V gene are LNHDA and SQIVND (reference sequence). V dropped 3 bases and J dropped 8 bases, with 17 bases sitting between them. CDR3 length: 15 amino acids. The CDR3 nucleotides read TGTGCCAGTAGTATCGGTCAGGGGCGCGAGGATGAGCAGTTCTTC. This codes for CASSIGQGREDEQFF.

J is TRBJ2-1 and V is TRBV5-1, with 10 bases matching TRBD2. The V gene's germline CDR1 is SGHRS and CDR2 YFSETQ. The V segment lost 2 bases and the J segment 6 bases; nucleotides outside the gene matches: 5. The CDR3 covers 15 residues. The CDR3 region is CASSFPGLAPNEQFF. The CDR3 region has the DNA TGCGCCAGCAGCTTTCCGGGACTAGCGCCCAATGAGCAGTTCTTC.

This clone was counted a few times. This chain joins TRBV15 and TRBJ2-1; 10 bases agree with TRBD2. The CDR3 runs 18 residues. Per the germline V gene, CDR1 is LNHNV and CDR2 is YYDKDF (reference sequence). Unmatched junction bases numbered 10, after V lost 0 bases and J lost 5 bases. The CDR3 DNA follows: TGTGCCACCAGCAGAGATCACCTAGCGGGAGTAAGGAACAATGAGCAGTTCTTC. Translation gives CATSRDHLAGVRNNEQFF.

The V and J genes are TRBV2 and TRBJ2-1; 8 nucleotides agree with TRBD1. CDR3 length: 13 residues. Germline V gene data show CDR1 as SNHLY and CDR2 as FYNNEI. V gave up 10 bases and J gave up 4 bases; unmatched junction bases: 6. CDR3 loop: CANSRDRYNEQFF. In DNA, the CDR3 is TGTGCCAACTCCCGGGACAGGTACAATGAGCAGTTCTTC.

CDR3 in DNA: TGTGCCAGCTTAGACAGGAACTATGGCTACACCTTC. Amino acids: CASLDRNYGYTF. The chain joins TRBV2 to TRBJ1-2; D possibly corresponds to TRBD1 (6 bases). Trimming removed 8 bases at V and 2 bases at J, with 9 bases between. Germline lookup yields CDR1 SNHLY and CDR2 FYNNEI. The CDR3 totals 12 residues.

This rearrangement joins TRBV6-6 to TRBJ2-5; the D gene is possibly TRBD1 (6 bases). Trimming cost V 6 bases and J 2 bases, with 10 bases left between them. The germline gives CDR1 MNHNY, CDR2 SVGAGI (reference sequence). This CDR3 contains 13 residues. The CDR3 is CASSSRGQETQYF. The CDR3 nucleotides are TGTGCCAGCAGCTCGAGGGGGCAAGAGACCCAGTACTTC.

The V gene is TRBV5-1, the J gene TRBJ2-5; 7 bases line up with TRBD1. The germline gives CDR1 SGHRS, CDR2 YFSETQ. Trimming cost V 4 bases and J 2 bases; bases outside gene matches: 5. This CDR3 has 14 amino acids. CDR3 nucleotide sequence: TGCGCCAGCAGCCGGGACAGTATTCAAGAGACCCAGTACTTC. It yields the protein CASSRDSIQETQYF.

This chain uses TRBV6-5 with TRBJ1-5, with no clear D. This CDR3 comprises 14 residues. Germline V gives CDR1 MNHEY, CDR2 SVGAGI. Trimming took off 0 bases at V and 1 base at J, with 4 bases between the two ends. The CDR3 DNA reads TGTGCCAGCAGTTACTCGGGCAGCAATCAGCCCCAGCATTTT. Translated, it gives CASSYSGSNQPQHF.

V gene TRBV19 combines with J gene TRBJ2-7; a possible D gene is TRBD2 (5 bases). V was pared by 5 bases and J by 2 bases, with 13 bases between. Germline-derived CDR1 and CDR2 are LNHDA and SQIVND (reference sequence). This CDR3 is built from 14 residues. The CDR3 nucleotides are TGTGCCAGTAGTGGTACAGCGGAAACCTACGAGCAGTACTTC. Encoded protein: CASSGTAETYEQYF.

V is TRBV15 and J is TRBJ2-1; D is perhaps TRBD2 (6 bases). The V gene's germline CDR1 is LNHNV and CDR2 YYDKDF (reference sequence). There are 19 residues in the CDR3. The V end lost 0 bases, the J end lost 4 bases, and 22 bases lay between the germline ends. CDR3: CATSREGLYLELEYNEQFF. As DNA, the CDR3 is TGTGCCACCAGCAGAGAGGGACTCTACCTTGAACTTGAGTACAATGAGCAGTTCTTC.

The rearrangement uses TRBV21-1 and TRBJ2-1; no check of the table's D call, TRBD2, against the DNA was made. TRBV21-1 is classified as a pseudogene. The CDR3 loop spans 15 amino acids. Here the CDR3 DNA reads TGTGCCAGCAGCAAAGTGGGCGTTCATCCGGGGGAGCAGTTCTTC. Residues: CASSKVGVHPGEQFF.

This clone was observed a few times. The V and J genes are TRBV27 and TRBJ2-7; TRBD2 matches at 12 bases. CDR1 is MNHEY, CDR2 SMNVEV, per germline (reference sequence). This CDR3 has 14 residues. Trimming removed 6 bases from V and 4 bases from J; junction bases left unmatched: 4. In DNA form, the CDR3 reads TGTGCCAGCAGACTAGCGGGGGGACTATACGAGCAGTACTTC. Its protein is CASRLAGGLYEQYF.

This chain links TRBV4-2 with TRBJ2-7, with TRBD2 identical over 9 bases. Germline-derived CDR1 and CDR2 are LGHNA and YNFKEQ. The length of the CDR3 is 15 residues. V dropped 5 bases and J dropped 4; count of bases not matched to a gene: 9. CDR3 in amino acids: CASSFGAGGSYEQYF. As DNA, the CDR3 is TGTGCCAGCAGCTTTGGAGCGGGAGGATCGTACGAGCAGTACTTC.

This clone was recorded only once. This chain uses TRBV2 with TRBJ1-5; maybe TRBD1 (6 bases). There are 15 residues in the CDR3. The V and J ends lost 5 bases and 4 bases respectively, with 15 bases between them. Germline V gene sequence: CDR1 SNHLY, CDR2 FYNNEI. In DNA, the CDR3 is TGTGCCAGCAGTTTAACAGGGATAGCAAATCAGCCCCAGCATTTT. It is translated as CASSLTGIANQPQHF.

The sample holds a few counts of this clone. The CDR3 DNA sequence: TGCGCCAGCAGCAGACAGGGTAACTACCAAGAGACCCAGTACTTC. This sequence encodes CASSRQGNYQETQYF. The V call is TRBV4-1, the J call TRBJ2-5; 7 nucleotides align to TRBD1. This CDR3 has 15 amino acids. V lost 5 bases, J lost 0 bases, and 6 bases stayed unmatched. In germline, CDR1 is MGHRA, CDR2 YSYEKL.

This clone was recorded a few times. The V gene is TRBV6-1, the J gene TRBJ2-2; 10 nucleotides line up with TRBD1. The V segment lost 1 base and the J segment 7 bases; nucleotides outside the gene matches: 3. Germline V gene data show CDR1 as MNHNS and CDR2 as SASEGT. This CDR3 spans 15 amino acids. The CDR3 DNA reads TGTGCCAGCAGTGAAGAGACAGGGGGCGTCGGGGAGCTGTTTTTT. Translated: CASSEETGGVGELFF.

This clone was seen once. The chain is built from TRBV7-9 and TRBJ2-5; D perhaps matches TRBD2 (6 bases). Germline V lookup: CDR1 SEHNR, CDR2 FQNEAQ (reference sequence). Trimming pared 6 bases from V and 2 bases from J, leaving 13 bases between. The CDR3 runs 14 residues. The CDR3 region has the DNA TGTGCCAGCAGTCGGGGGACCGAACAAGAGACCCAGTACTTC. This encodes CASSRGTEQETQYF.

The chain uses TRBV6-1 and TRBJ1-1; D gene uncertain. Looked up from germline, CDR1 is MNHNS and CDR2 is SASEGT. The CDR3 length is 13 residues. Trimming took 4 bases from V and 0 from J, leaving 6 bases between them. The CDR3 DNA reads as TGTGCCAGCAGTGCGCGATTGAACACTGAAGCTTTCTTT. It specifies CASSARLNTEAFF.

The chain carries TRBV6-4 and TRBJ2-2, with 8 bases lining up with TRBD1. Germline assignment: CDR1 MRHNA and CDR2 SNTAGT. Unmatched junction bases numbered 1, after V lost 6 bases and J lost 4 bases. The CDR3 length is 13 residues. DNA of the CDR3: TGTGCCAGCAGAGACAGGGGCACCGGGGAGCTGTTTTTT. It codes for CASRDRGTGELFF.

V gene TRBV7-8 combines with J gene TRBJ2-7; D call uncertain. V shed 0 bases and J shed 1 base, with 4 bases lying between them. Germline CDR1 is SGHVS and CDR2 is FQNEAQ. This CDR3 has 13 amino acids. The chain's CDR3 is CASSLALSYEQYF. In nucleotides, the CDR3 is TGTGCCAGCAGCTTAGCGTTATCCTACGAGCAGTACTTC.

Only one count was recorded for this clone. The chain uses TRBV2 and TRBJ2-1, with D perhaps TRBD2 (5 bases). This CDR3 is 16 amino acids long. With 3 bases removed from V and 0 bases from J, the gap between germline ends came to 12 bases. The germline gives CDR1 SNHLY, CDR2 FYNNEI. In DNA, the CDR3 is TGTGCCAGCAGTGACCGTAGCGCTAGCTCCTACAATGAGCAGTTCTTC. It translates to CASSDRSASSYNEQFF.

The count of this clone is one. The V gene is TRBV2, the J gene TRBJ2-7, with 7 bases fitting TRBD1. The CDR3 has 13 amino acids. CDR1 is SNHLY and CDR2 is FYNNEI in the germline V gene. Trimming at V came to 6 bases and at J to 6 bases, leaving 8 bases not matched to a gene. DNA for the CDR3: TGTGCCAGCAGAGACAGGGACCTCGCCGAGCAGTACTTC. It yields the protein CASRDRDLAEQYF.

V and J are TRBV5-5 and TRBJ1-1; tentative D call: TRBD1 (5 bases). Trimming took 5 bases from V and 0 from J, leaving 14 bases between them. The CDR3 loop spans 15 amino acids. Germline values: CDR1 SGHKS, CDR2 YYEKEE (reference sequence). This CDR3 reads CASRQQQAVNTEAFF. The CDR3, as DNA: TGTGCCAGCAGACAACAACAGGCCGTGAACACTGAAGCTTTCTTT.

This CDR3 reads CASSLAGVNEQFF. In DNA, the CDR3 is TGTGCCAGTAGTTTAGCAGGGGTAAATGAGCAGTTCTTC. V and J are TRBV19 and TRBJ2-1; D is possibly TRBD1 (6 bases). The germline V gene encodes CDR1 LNHDA and CDR2 SQIVND (reference sequence). This CDR3 comprises 13 residues. Trimming shortened V by 5 bases and J by 7 bases, and 12 bases separated the two germline ends. The entire variable domain, with the rest obtained from reference TRBV19 and TRBJ2-1, is as follows: DGGITQSPKYLFRKEGQNVTLSCEQNLNHDAMYWYRQDPGQGLRLIYYSQIVNDFQKGDIAEGYSVSREKKESFPLTVTSAQKNPTAFYLCASSLAGVNEQFFGPGTRLTVL.

The chain combines TRBV18 with TRBJ1-1; D remains unclear. In germline, CDR1 is KGHSH, CDR2 LQKENI. CDR3 length equals 12 residues. V lost 6 bases to trimming and J lost 3 bases, with 8 bases between them. The CDR3 loop reads CASSVIYTEAFF. The CDR3 bases are TGTGCCAGCTCCGTAATATACACTGAAGCTTTCTTT.